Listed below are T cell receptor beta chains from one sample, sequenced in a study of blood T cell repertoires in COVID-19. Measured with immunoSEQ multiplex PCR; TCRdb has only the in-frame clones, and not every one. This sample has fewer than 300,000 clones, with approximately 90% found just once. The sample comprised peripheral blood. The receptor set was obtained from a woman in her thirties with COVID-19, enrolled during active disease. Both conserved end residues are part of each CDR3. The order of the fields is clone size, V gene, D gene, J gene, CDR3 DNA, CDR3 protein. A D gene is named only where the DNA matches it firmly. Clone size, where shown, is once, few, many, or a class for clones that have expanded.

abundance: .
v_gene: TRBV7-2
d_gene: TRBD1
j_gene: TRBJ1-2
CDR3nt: TGTGCCAGCAGCTCCCCCGACAGGGTCTATGGCTACACCTTC
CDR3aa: CASSSPDRVYGYTF

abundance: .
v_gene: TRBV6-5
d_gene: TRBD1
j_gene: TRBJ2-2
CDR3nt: TGTGCCAGCAGGACCGGGACAGGGGACACCGGGGAGCTGTTTTTT
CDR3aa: CASRTGTGDTGELFF

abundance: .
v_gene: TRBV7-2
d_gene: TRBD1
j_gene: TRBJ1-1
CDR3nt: TGTGCCAGCAGCTTAGTACAGGGGGCGAGTGAAGCTTTCTTT
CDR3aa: CASSLVQGASEAFF

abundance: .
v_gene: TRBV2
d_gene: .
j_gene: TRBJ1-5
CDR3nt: TGTGCCAGCAGTGAACCCGGGGGTGGTCAGCCCCAGCATTTT
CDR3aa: CASSEPGGGQPQHF

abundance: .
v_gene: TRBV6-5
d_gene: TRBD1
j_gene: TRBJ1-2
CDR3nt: TGTGCCAGCAGGGGGACAGGGAGAGGTGGCTACACCTTC
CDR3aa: CASRGTGRGGYTF

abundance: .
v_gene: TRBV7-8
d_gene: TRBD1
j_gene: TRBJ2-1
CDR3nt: TGTGCCAGCAGCCTGGGACAGGGGGGAAGAGATGAGCAGTTCTTC
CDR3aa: CASSLGQGGRDEQFF

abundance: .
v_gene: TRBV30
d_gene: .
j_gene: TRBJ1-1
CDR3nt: TGTGCCTGGAGTGTACGAGCAGGGACTAACACTGAAGCTTTCTTT
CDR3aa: CAWSVRAGTNTEAFF

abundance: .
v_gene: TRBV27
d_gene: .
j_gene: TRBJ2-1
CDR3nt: TGTGCCAGCAGTTATCGAGGGGGAACGATCTACAATGAGCAGTTCTTC
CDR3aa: CASSYRGGTIYNEQFF

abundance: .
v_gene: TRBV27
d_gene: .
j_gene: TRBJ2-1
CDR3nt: TGTGCCAGCAGTTTGGGGGGCTCCTACAATGAGCAGTTCTTC
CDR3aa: CASSLGGSYNEQFF

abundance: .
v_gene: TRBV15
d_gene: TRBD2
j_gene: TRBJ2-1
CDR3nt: TGTGCCACCAGCAGAGTTTCTACGGGGGACGCTAGCGGGGTGCTTGAGCAGTTCTTC
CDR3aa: CATSRVSTGDASGVLEQFF

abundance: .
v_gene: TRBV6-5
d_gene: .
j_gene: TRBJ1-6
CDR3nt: TGTGCCAGCAGTTACGGGGCTGTTAATTCACCCCTCCACTTT
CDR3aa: CASSYGAVNSPLHF

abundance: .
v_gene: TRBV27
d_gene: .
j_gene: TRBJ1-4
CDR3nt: TGTGCCAGCAGTTCGGGACTCCTAGGGGAAAAACTGTTTTTT
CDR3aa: CASSSGLLGEKLFF

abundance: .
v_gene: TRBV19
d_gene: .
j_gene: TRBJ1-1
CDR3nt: TGTGCCAGTAGTACCCCAGGGATTCGAACTGAAGCTTTCTTT
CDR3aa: CASSTPGIRTEAFF

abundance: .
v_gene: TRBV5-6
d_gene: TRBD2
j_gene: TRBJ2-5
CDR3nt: TGTGCCAGCAGCAGCGGGGCGCGGGAGACCCAGTACTTC
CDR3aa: CASSSGARETQYF

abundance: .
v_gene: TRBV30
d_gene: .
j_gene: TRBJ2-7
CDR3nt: TGTGCCTGGAGTTTCAATGGACTCTCCGAAGGGTACTTC
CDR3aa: CAWSFNGLSEGYF

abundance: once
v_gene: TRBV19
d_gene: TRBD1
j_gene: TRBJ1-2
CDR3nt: TGTGCCACCTCAGGGGGCGCGGGCTATGGCTACACCTTC
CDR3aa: CATSGGAGYGYTF

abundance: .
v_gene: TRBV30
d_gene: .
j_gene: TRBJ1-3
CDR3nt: TGTGCCTGGAGTCTCCGAGGTAGGGGCTCTGGAAACACCATATATTTT
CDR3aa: CAWSLRGRGSGNTIYF

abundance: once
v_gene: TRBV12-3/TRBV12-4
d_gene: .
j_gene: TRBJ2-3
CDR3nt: TGTGCCAGCAGACTAGGCGATACGCAGTATTTT
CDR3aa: CASRLGDTQYF

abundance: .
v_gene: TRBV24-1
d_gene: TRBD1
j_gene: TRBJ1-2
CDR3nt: TGTGCCACCAGTGACGAGACAGGGTACGGCTACACCTTC
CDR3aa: CATSDETGYGYTF

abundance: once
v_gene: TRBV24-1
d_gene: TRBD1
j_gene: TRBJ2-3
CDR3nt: TGTGCCACCAGTGATTCGCCGGGACAGTTAATGAGAGATACGCAGTATTTT
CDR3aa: CATSDSPGQLMRDTQYF

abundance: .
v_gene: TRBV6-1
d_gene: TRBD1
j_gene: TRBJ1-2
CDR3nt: TGTGCCAGCAGTGAACCAGGGGGCGGCTATGGCTACACCTTC
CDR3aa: CASSEPGGGYGYTF

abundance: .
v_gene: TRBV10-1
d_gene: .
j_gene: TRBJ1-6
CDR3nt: TGCGCCAGCAGTGATTCACGGGGGTCACCCCTCCACTTT
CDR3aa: CASSDSRGSPLHF

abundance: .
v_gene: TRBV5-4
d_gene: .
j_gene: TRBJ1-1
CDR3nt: TGTGCCAGCAGGGGGAGGGACGGAAAGAACACTGAAGCTTTCTTT
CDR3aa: CASRGRDGKNTEAFF

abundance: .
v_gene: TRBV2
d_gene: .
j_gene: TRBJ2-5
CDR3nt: TGTGCCAGCAGAGACGTGGCGGGAGAGACCCAGTACTTC
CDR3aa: CASRDVAGETQYF

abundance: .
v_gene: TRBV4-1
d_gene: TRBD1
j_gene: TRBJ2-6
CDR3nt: TGCGCCAGCAGCCAAGATTTCTCCGGGACAGGGGGTTCTGGGGCCAACGTCCTGACTTTC
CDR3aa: CASSQDFSGTGGSGANVLTF

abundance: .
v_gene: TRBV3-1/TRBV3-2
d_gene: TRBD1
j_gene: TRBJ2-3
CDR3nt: TGTGCCAGCAGCCAAGAAGGAGACACAGGGGCCGCGACGCAGTATTTT
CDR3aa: CASSQEGDTGAATQYF

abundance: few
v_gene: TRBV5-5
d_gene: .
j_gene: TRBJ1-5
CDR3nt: TGTGCCAGCAGCCCTCTGGCAGGGGACAATCAGCCCCAGCATTTT
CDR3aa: CASSPLAGDNQPQHF

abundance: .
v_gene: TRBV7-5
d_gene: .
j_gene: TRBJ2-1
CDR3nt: TGTGTCAGAAGCCATTTTAGCGGGGAGCACTACAATGAGCAGTTCTTC
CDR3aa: CVRSHFSGEHYNEQFF

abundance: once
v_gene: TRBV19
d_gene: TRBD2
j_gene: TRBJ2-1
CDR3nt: TGTGCCAGTAGAGACCTTAGCGGGAGGGCCTTGGATGAGCAGTTCTTC
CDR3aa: CASRDLSGRALDEQFF

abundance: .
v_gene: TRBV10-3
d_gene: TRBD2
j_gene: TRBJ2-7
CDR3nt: TGTGCCATCAGTGAGTCGGGACTAGCATCGGCCGAGCAGTACTTC
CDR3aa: CAISESGLASAEQYF

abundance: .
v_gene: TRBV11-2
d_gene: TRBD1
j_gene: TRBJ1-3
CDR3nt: TGTGCCAGCAGCCTAACTCAGGGGGTGAAAGGAAACACCATATATTTT
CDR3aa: CASSLTQGVKGNTIYF

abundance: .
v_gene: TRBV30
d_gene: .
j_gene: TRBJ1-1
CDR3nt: TGTGCCTGGAGTGTACACCCGAACACTGAAGCTTTCTTT
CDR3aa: CAWSVHPNTEAFF

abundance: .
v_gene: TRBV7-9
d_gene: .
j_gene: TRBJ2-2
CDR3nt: TGTGCCAGCAGCCCGAGGAACACCGGGGAGCTGTTTTTT
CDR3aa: CASSPRNTGELFF

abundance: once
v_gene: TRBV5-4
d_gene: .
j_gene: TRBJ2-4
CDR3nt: TGTGCCAGCAGCACCGAAACAGGACCAATTCAGTACTTC
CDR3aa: CASSTETGPIQYF

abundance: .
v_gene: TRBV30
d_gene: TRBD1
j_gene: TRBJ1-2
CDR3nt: TGTGCCTGGAGTCCCATTACAGGGGACTATGGCTACACCTTC
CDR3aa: CAWSPITGDYGYTF

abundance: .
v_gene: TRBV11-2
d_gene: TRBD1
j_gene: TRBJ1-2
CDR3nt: TGTGCCAGCAGCCCCTATACAGGGGGGGGAAACTATGGCTACACCTTC
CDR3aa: CASSPYTGGGNYGYTF

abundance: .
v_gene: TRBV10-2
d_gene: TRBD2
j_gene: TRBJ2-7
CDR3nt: TGCGCCAGCACCAAGGGACTAGCGAGACGAGACGCCTACGAGCAGTACTTC
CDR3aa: CASTKGLARRDAYEQYF

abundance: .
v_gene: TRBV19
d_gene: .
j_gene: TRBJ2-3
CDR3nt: TGTGCCAGTAGTAAGGGGACAATAGGCTCAGATACGCAGTATTTT
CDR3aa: CASSKGTIGSDTQYF

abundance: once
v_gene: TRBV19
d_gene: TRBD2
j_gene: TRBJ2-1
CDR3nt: TGTGCCAGTAATATTTCCAGCGGGGTAGGACAGTTCTTC
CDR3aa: CASNISSGVGQFF

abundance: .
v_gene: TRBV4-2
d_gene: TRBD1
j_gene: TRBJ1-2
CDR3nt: TGTGCCAGCAGCCCAAGGGCTGGAGGGGGCGCAAATGGCTACACCTTC
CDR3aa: CASSPRAGGGANGYTF

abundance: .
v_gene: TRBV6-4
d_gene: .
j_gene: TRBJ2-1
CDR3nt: TGTGCCAGCAGTGACTCGGCCCTAGCCCCTTACAATGAGCAGTTCTTC
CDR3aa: CASSDSALAPYNEQFF

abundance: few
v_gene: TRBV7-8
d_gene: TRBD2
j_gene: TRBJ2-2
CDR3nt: TGTGCCAGCAGCTTAGCTCTAGCGGGAAGTCGACGCGGGACCGGGGAGCTGTTTTTT
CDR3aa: CASSLALAGSRRGTGELFF

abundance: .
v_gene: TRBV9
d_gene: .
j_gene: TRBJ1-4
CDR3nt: TGTGCCAGCAGCCGACGACAGGCCTCGTTAAATGAAAAACTGTTTTTT
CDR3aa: CASSRRQASLNEKLFF

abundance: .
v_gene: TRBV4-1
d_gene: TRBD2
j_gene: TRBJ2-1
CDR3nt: TGCGCCAGCAGCCAAGATGAACTAGCGGGCTCCTACAATGAGCAGTTCTTC
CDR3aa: CASSQDELAGSYNEQFF

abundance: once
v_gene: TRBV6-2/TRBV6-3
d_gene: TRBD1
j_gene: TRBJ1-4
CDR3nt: TGTGCCAGCAGTTACGGGACAGGGATGGCTGAAAAACTGTTTTTT
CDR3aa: CASSYGTGMAEKLFF